This T cell receptor beta chain is drawn from a study of CD8+ T cells in alopecia areata. Study-level points and caveats: Sequencing of scalp samples also includes resident alphabeta T cells from normal skin.

Following extraction, RNA underwent reverse transcription to cDNA, which served as the sequencing template. Clones were sequenced by immunoSEQ multiplex PCR, and TCRdb holds only the in-frame ones, with some missing. The profile shows 87,000 or so clones, about 71% of them singletons. A note on this clone: What it binds is unknown.

Trimming took off 3 bases at V and 4 bases at J, with 9 bases between the two ends. The germline V gene encodes CDR1 MNHEY and CDR2 SMNVEV (reference sequence). This CDR3 is built from 13 residues. The sample's treatment: oral pan-JAK inhibitor, 5-10 mg twice daily. This chain uses TRBV27 with TRBJ1-2; TRBD1 might be the D (5 bases). The receptor comes from a human donor with alopecia areata. The sequencing here drew on CD8+ T cells sorted from blood, taken between weeks 43 and 45, from a patient treated with tofacitinib. DNA for the CDR3: TGTGCCAGCAGTTTTGGGGCGACCTATGGCTACACCTTC. This encodes CASSFGATYGYTF.